This T cell receptor (beta chain) was identified during a study of shared clonotypes between healthy human individuals (dated by TCRdb to 2020 to 2021). In the study overall: The cohort included a few men and a couple of women between 18 and 49 years of age. To estimate repertoire size and how much clonotype sharing occurs between individuals, the study deeply sequenced the blood TCR repertoires of five healthy adults. For each donor, CD4 naive and CD4 memory were each given three plates, CD8 naive was given two plates, and CD8 memory was given one plate. Between about 0.9 and 8.9 billion PBMCs per donor were obtained by leukapheresis. To increase sequencing depth and limit assay-specific biases, different laboratories used diverse techniques to prepare libraries and sequence TCR repertoires.

Healthy HIV-negative adults with no recently reported acute infections or vaccinations were included as donors. Every donor was a Caucasian adult residing in Nashville, Tennessee, USA. CD4+ T cells were enriched by magnetic negative selection, after which naive cells were positively selected on CD45RA and the negative fraction was taken as the memory subset. After blood collection by leukapheresis, PBMCs were isolated using Ficoll-Histopaque density gradient centrifugation and then cryopreserved in the vapor phase of liquid nitrogen. Purity and quantity of every magnetically sorted T cell population were checked by analytical flow cytometry. Each sorted fraction had its genomic DNA isolated and then quantified by UV absorbance on a Nanodrop 2000c. What the authors observed across the whole study: Based on pairwise subsampling, the degree of clonotype sharing among donors was expected to be affected by sequencing depth. Incomplete sequencing was indicated by rarefaction of sorted-subset datasets, despite the large sequencing depth. Higher generation probabilities were observed for clonotypes shared by all four sorted-subset donors than for non-shared clonotypes. Naive subsets generally had larger estimated clonotype richness than memory subsets did. Sampling was limited to blood, and TCR repertoires in tissue likely differ from TCR repertoires in blood. Because the study included only a small number of donors, the genetic and exposure-history diversity represented was limited. When a handful of donors were compared, the shared fraction of clonotypes was 5% to 6.5% for naive CD4, approximately 3.5% for naive CD8, 2.3% for memory CD4, and 0.35% to 0.5% for memory CD8.

In regard to this clone: No antigen is known for it. Per-base quality was not reported, and no clone a single base away is much larger than it.

TCR CDR3 regions were amplified from genomic DNA by multiplex PCR using the deep immunoSEQ assay. For each cell subset, the extracted genomic DNA was distributed evenly across all wells of several immunoSEQ 96-well plates, and each plate served as one replicate. Each replicate PCR for sorted subsets received around 200 ng genomic DNA, equal to some 32,000 T cell genomes. The purified libraries were quantified using a Qubit 3.0 fluorometer, sized with a Bioanalyzer 2100, and then quantified again using the KAPA Library Quantification kit. A separate single-read 150-cycle Illumina NextSeq 550 flow cell was used to sequence each immunoSEQ 96-well plate. As for the original processing: The immunoSEQ output contained only junctional sequences without quality scores, so filtering could not match that applied to full-length reads. To assign V/J genes and CDR3, sequences were annotated against IMGT germline references using PyIR, a Python wrapper for IgBLAST v1.9. Reads were removed for weak V/J assignments (E-value above 1e-6), missing CDR3, stop codons, out-of-frame junctions, or ambiguous translated residues. A V3J clonotype was defined by an identical inferred V gene, J gene, and CDR3 amino acid sequence. Percentage overlap between repertoires was computed as shared unique clonotypes divided by the size of the smaller repertoire. Repertoire richness was assessed with RTK rarefaction, the Chao1 estimator, and Recon v2.1 estimates of unobserved clonotypes. For all TCRbeta clonotypes obtained by the gDNA method from a few donors, generation probabilities were computed with OLGA. TCRdb mirrors the immuneACCESS table, restricted to in-frame sequences. Some clones are absent from its copies; in checked studies, under half trace to an unresolved V gene, and the reason for the others is unknown. V, J and clone size reflect that table, while D and trimming were determined from the DNA. The sample table contains 2 million to 2.5 million clones; only one count was recorded for roughly 94% of them. Around 0.13% of the sample is in the top ten clones.

This sequence was found in a man between 18 and 29 years old in good health. The sequencing sample was made of naive CD4+ T cells sorted from blood. The cell subset or site label of this sample denotes: CD45RA+ positively selected.

The nucleotides read TGTGCCAGCAGTACAGGGGGTAAAGGTGGAAACACCATATATTTT. Its translation reads: CASSTGGKGGNTIYF. This receptor chain uses TRBV6-5 and TRBJ1-3, with 8 middle bases fitting TRBD1. Taken from the germline V gene, the CDR1 and CDR2 loops are MNHEY and SVGAGI. Reading from cysteine to phenylalanine, the CDR3 counts 15 amino acids. Left in the record is the CDR3 DNA by itself, 45 bases read in frame from the first base. V ends up 5 bases short and J 3 bases short, with an unmatched junction base count of 6.